The entry below gives a single T cell receptor (beta chain) sequence along with its context. This CDR3 is 14 amino acids long. Germline V CDR1 and CDR2: LNHDA, SQIVND (reference sequence). V dropped 1 base and J dropped 2 bases, with 8 bases sitting between them. The sample comes from a study of Graves' ophthalmopathy and Graves' hyperthyroidism. TCR beta CDR3 amplification used RNA transcripts. HTBI primers primed a first-round RT-PCR, and a second-round multiplex PCR followed. TCRdb re-called the multiplex PCR reads with MiXCR, one entry per CDR3 protein. The sample lists around 600,000 distinct CDR3 sequences, about 40% occurring once.

The rearrangement uses TRBV19 and TRBJ1-2; D unresolved. This TCR derives from an adult man with Graves' ophthalmopathy. Specimen: peripheral blood. The DNA of the CDR3 is TGTGCCAGTAGTATAGCACCGGAGAACTATGGCTACACCTTC. Its protein product is CASSIAPENYGYTF.